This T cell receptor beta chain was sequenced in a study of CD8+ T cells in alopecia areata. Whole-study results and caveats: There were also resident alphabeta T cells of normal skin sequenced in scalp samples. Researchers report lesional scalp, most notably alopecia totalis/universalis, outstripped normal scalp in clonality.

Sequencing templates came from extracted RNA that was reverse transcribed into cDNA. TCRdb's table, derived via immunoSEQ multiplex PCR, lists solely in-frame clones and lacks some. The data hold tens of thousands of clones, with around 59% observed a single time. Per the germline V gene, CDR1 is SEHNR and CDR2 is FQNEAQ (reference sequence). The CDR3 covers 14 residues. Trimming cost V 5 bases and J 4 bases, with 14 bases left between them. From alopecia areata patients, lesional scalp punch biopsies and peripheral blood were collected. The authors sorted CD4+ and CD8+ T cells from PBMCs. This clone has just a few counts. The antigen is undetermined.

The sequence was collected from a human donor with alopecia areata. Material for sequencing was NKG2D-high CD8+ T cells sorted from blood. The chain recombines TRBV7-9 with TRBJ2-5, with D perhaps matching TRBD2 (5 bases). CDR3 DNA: TGTGCCAGCAGCACCCCGGGTGCGGGAGAGACCCAGTACTTC. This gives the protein CASSTPGAGETQYF. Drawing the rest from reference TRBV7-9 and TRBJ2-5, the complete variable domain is DTGVSQNPRHKITKRGQNVTFRCDPISEHNRLYWYRQTLGQGPEFLTYFQNEAQLEKSRLLSDRFSAERPKGSFSTLEIQRTEQGDSAMYLCASSTPGAGETQYFGPGTRLLVL.